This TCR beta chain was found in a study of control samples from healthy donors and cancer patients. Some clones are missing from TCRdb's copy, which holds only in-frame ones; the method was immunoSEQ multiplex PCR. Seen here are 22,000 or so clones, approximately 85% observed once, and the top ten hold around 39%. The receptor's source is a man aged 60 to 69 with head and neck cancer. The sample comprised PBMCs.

The CDR3 reads CASSNRNTIYF. CDR3 coding DNA: TGTGCCAGCAGTAACAGAAACACCATATATTTT. J is TRBJ1-3 and V is TRBV25-1; D is uncertain. There are 11 residues in the CDR3. CDR1 is MGHDK, CDR2 SYGVNS, per germline. V lost 5 bases and J 5 bases, leaving 4 bases between the germline ends.